Listed below are T cell receptor beta chains from one sample, sequenced in a study of T-cell memory formation after mild COVID-19. TCRdb re-called the 5' RACE reads through MiXCR, storing one row per CDR3 protein. This table has more than 350,000 distinct CDR3 sequences, about 17% appearing once. Material: PBMCs or a T cell subset sorted from them (not recorded which). The source is a man between 18 and 29 years old who had mild COVID-19 (a few samples of this study predate the infection). Cell type and time point are not known. Each CDR3 is given with its conserved first and last residue. D genes are given only for firm matches. Some rows have no size entry. The others give once, few or many, or a class for an expanded clone.

abundance	d_gene	v_gene	j_gene	CDR3nt	CDR3aa
few	.	TRBV21-1	TRBJ2-7	TGTGCCAGCAGCAAAGCAGTCGATCAGGGGCGTGACGAGCAGTACTTC	CASSKAVDQGRDEQYF
.	TRBD1	TRBV4-1	TRBJ2-1	TGCGCCAGCAGCCATTTAATCGACAGGGAGCCCCTCAATGAGCAGTTCTTC	CASSHLIDREPLNEQFF
few	.	TRBV15	TRBJ2-1	TGTGCCACCAGCAGAGAGCTTGGCGAGCAGTTCTTC	CATSRELGEQFF
.	.	TRBV10-3	TRBJ2-3	TGTGCCACATGGGCCCACCCCACAGATACGCAGTATTTT	CATWAHPTDTQYF
.	.	TRBV28	TRBJ2-1	TGTGCCAGCAGTTTGGGACGAGACAGTGAGCAGTTCTTC	CASSLGRDSEQFF
.	TRBD2	TRBV24-1	TRBJ2-3	TGTGCCACCAGTGATTTGCCTCCCGGACTAGCGGGAGGTGGAGATACGCAGTATTTT	CATSDLPPGLAGGGDTQYF
.	.	TRBV7-2	TRBJ2-5	TGTGCCAGCAGCTTAGGGATTAGGGAGACCCAGTACTTC	CASSLGIRETQYF
.	TRBD1	TRBV30	TRBJ1-1	TGTGCCTGGAGTGTAGGGACAGGGTGGACTGAAGCTTTCTTT	CAWSVGTGWTEAFF
few	TRBD1	TRBV6-5	TRBJ1-3	TGTGCCAGCGGTCCGACAGGGGGGTACTCTGGAAACACCATATATTTT	CASGPTGGYSGNTIYF
few	TRBD2	TRBV18	TRBJ2-5	TGTGCCAGCTCACCGACGGCGGGGGGGGTCGCCTTGGAGACCCAGTACTTC	CASSPTAGGVALETQYF
few	.	TRBV6-2/TRBV6-3	TRBJ2-2	TGTGCCACCGCAAACACCGGGGAGCTGTTTTTT	CATANTGELFF
few	TRBD1	TRBV6-5	TRBJ1-1	TGTGCCAGCAGTTGGACAGGGGGAATGAACACTGAAGCTTTCTTT	CASSWTGGMNTEAFF
few	.	TRBV5-1	TRBJ2-5	TGCGCCAGCAGCACAGAGATAACGGAGACCCAGTACTTC	CASSTEITETQYF
few	.	TRBV5-1	TRBJ1-3	TGCGCCAGCAGCCTCCTCGAAAACTCTGGAAACACCATATATTTT	CASSLLENSGNTIYF
few	.	TRBV7-9	TRBJ1-4	TGTGCCAGCAGCCGGACAGATACGAATGAAAAACTGTTTTTT	CASSRTDTNEKLFF
.	.	TRBV7-3	TRBJ2-3	TGTGCCAGCAGCTTTTCGAGGGACCCCACGCAGTATTTT	CASSFSRDPTQYF
many	.	TRBV4-1	TRBJ2-2	TGCGCCAGCAGCCGGTCGAACACCGGGGAGCTGTTTTTT	CASSRSNTGELFF
few	TRBD2	TRBV5-1	TRBJ2-1	TGCGCCAGCAGCTCCGGGGGGGACTCCTACAATGAGCAGTTCTTC	CASSSGGDSYNEQFF
.	TRBD2	TRBV11-2	TRBJ2-3	TGTGCCAGCAGCCCCTCCATACTAGCGGTGAGCACAGATACGCAGTATTTT	CASSPSILAVSTDTQYF
few	TRBD1	TRBV7-6	TRBJ2-5	TGTGCCAGCAGCTTAACCGGACAGGGGGAGTACCAAGAGACCCAGTACTTC	CASSLTGQGEYQETQYF
.	.	TRBV20-1	TRBJ1-6	TGCAGTGCTAGAACAGGGCAGATACCACCCCTCCACTTT	CSARTGQIPPLHF
.	.	TRBV7-9	TRBJ1-2	TGTGCCAGCAGCTTGGAGCCAGGGAGGTCGTACTATGGCTACACCTTC	CASSLEPGRSYYGYTF
.	.	TRBV7-9	TRBJ1-4	TGTGCAAGCGGGGCAGGGAGTGAAAAACTGTTTTTT	CASGAGSEKLFF
.	TRBD2	TRBV7-2	TRBJ2-2	TGTGCCAGCAGCCAAGGACTAGCGGGTACCGGGGAGCTGTTTTTT	CASSQGLAGTGELFF
many	TRBD1	TRBV9	TRBJ1-5	TGTGCCAGCAGCTCGGGACAGAGCAATCAGCCCCAGCATTTT	CASSSGQSNQPQHF
many	TRBD1	TRBV6-5	TRBJ1-1	TGTGCCAGCAGTTACCGGACAGGGGGCGGCACTGAAGCTTTCTTT	CASSYRTGGGTEAFF
.	.	TRBV6-5	TRBJ1-5	TGTGCCAGCAGTTACTCGTCTGACCATCAGCCCCAGCATTTT	CASSYSSDHQPQHF
many	.	TRBV7-9	TRBJ2-7	TGTGCCAGCAGCTTAGGGGACGGCTATTCTTTC	CASSLGDGYSF
many	.	TRBV7-9	TRBJ2-7	TGTGCCAGCAGCTTATCCACTTCTCAGTCCTACGAGCAGTACTTC	CASSLSTSQSYEQYF
many	.	TRBV6-2/TRBV6-3	TRBJ2-7	TGTGCCGCAGGGAGGAGGGTCTACGAGCAGTACTTC	CAAGRRVYEQYF
few	.	TRBV9	TRBJ2-2	TGTGCCAGCGGGAACACCGGGGAGCTGTTTTTT	CASGNTGELFF
.	.	TRBV4-3	TRBJ1-3	TGCGCCAGCAGCCAAAAGACAGGCTTCGGCTCTGGAAACACCATATATTTT	CASSQKTGFGSGNTIYF
.	.	TRBV27	TRBJ1-4	TGTGCCAGCAGTTTACGGGGGCGGCCTAATGAAAAACTGTTTTTT	CASSLRGRPNEKLFF
.	.	TRBV10-3	TRBJ1-2	TGTGCCATCAGTGAGCAGGGCTCGCACTATGGCTACACCTTC	CAISEQGSHYGYTF
.	.	TRBV6-6	TRBJ1-5	TGTGCCAGTCACAGTTGGCAGGCTGGGGGGCCCCAGCATTTT	CASHSWQAGGPQHF
.	.	TRBV12-3/TRBV12-4	TRBJ1-2	TGTGCCAGCAGCACACAGGGCCTCTATGGCTACACCTTC	CASSTQGLYGYTF
.	.	TRBV28	TRBJ1-3	TGTGCCAGCAGTATCGGGGGGAACACCATATATTTT	CASSIGGNTIYF
.	.	TRBV12-3/TRBV12-4	TRBJ1-1	TGTGCCAGCAGTTTTAGGGGGAACGCTTTCTTT	CASSFRGNAFF
.	.	TRBV5-1	TRBJ2-5	TGCGCCAGCAGCCCCAACCCGATCCTGCAAGAGACCCAGTACTTC	CASSPNPILQETQYF
few	.	TRBV7-2	TRBJ2-6	TGTGCCAGCAGCTTAGGTGGTCCTCCTGGGGCCAACGTCCTGACTTTC	CASSLGGPPGANVLTF
many	TRBD1	TRBV4-1	TRBJ1-1	TGCGCCAGCAGCCAACCGACAGGGGAGGATGAAGCTTTCTTT	CASSQPTGEDEAFF
few	.	TRBV29-1	TRBJ1-5	TGCAGCGTTGGGGGTTCCGGGCCCCAGCATTTT	CSVGGSGPQHF
.	.	TRBV6-2/TRBV6-3	TRBJ1-1	TGTGCCAGCAGACAGATCACTGAAGCTTTCTTT	CASRQITEAFF
many	.	TRBV9	TRBJ2-7	TGTGCCAGCAGCGTCCTGGCAGGGGACTACGAGCAGTACTTC	CASSVLAGDYEQYF
.	TRBD2	TRBV10-2	TRBJ2-2	TGCGCCAGCAGTGACACTAGCGGGGGGGTGGCCGGGGAGCTGTTTTTT	CASSDTSGGVAGELFF
few	.	TRBV3-1	TRBJ1-2	TGTGCCAGCAGCCAAAACACACCTACTAACTATGGCTACACCTTC	CASSQNTPTNYGYTF
many	.	TRBV4-3	TRBJ2-2	TGCGCCAGCAGCCAAGATGCCGCAGGGTCGAACACCGGGGAGCTGTTTTTT	CASSQDAAGSNTGELFF
.	TRBD1	TRBV7-2	TRBJ1-1	TGTGCCAGCAGCGTCTCACAGGGGGCTGGCACTGAAGCTTTCTTT	CASSVSQGAGTEAFF
.	TRBD2	TRBV6-2/TRBV6-3	TRBJ2-1	TGTGCCAGCAGTTACAAACGGGGTCAGCGGGGGCCCTACAATGAGCAGTTCTTC	CASSYKRGQRGPYNEQFF
.	.	TRBV6-6	TRBJ2-7	TGTGCCAGCAGTTACTACCGGACCCTAGGAGAGACCGACGAGCAGTACTTC	CASSYYRTLGETDEQYF
few	.	TRBV20-1	TRBJ2-5	TGCAGTGCTAGAGGGGACCTTAAGAACGCCCGGCCAGAGACCCAGTACTTC	CSARGDLKNARPETQYF
.	.	TRBV15	TRBJ1-4	TGTGCCACCAGGGAGGGGACCGAAATTGGACCGTTTTTT	CATREGTEIGPFF
few	.	TRBV28	TRBJ2-2	TGTGCCAGCAAGACCCCGGGACACCGCCAGAACACCGGGGAGCTGTTTTTT	CASKTPGHRQNTGELFF
few	TRBD1	TRBV29-1	TRBJ1-5	TGCAGCGCGGGGTGGGCAGGGGGGCAGCCCCAGCATTTT	CSAGWAGGQPQHF